This T cell receptor (beta chain) was profiled in a study of spatial heterogeneity in lung cancer. Study-wide context: The mean occurrence of each unique TCR and UMI combination in raw reads exceeded eight.

Study results and caveats: Ubiquitous expanded TCR counts tracked ubiquitous nonsynonymous mutations, and regional counts tracked regional ones. It was found that expanded intratumoral alpha and beta TCR counts tracked tumor mutation counts. Sequencing reached an estimated coverage of tumor T cells that was only about 7% for alpha chains and 13% for beta chains.

The V gene's germline CDR1 is SQVTM and CDR2 ANQGSEA. V lost 8 bases, J lost 7 bases, and 10 bases stayed unmatched. This CDR3 spans 14 amino acids. One entry per CDR3 protein, called by TCRdb with MiXCR from the 5' RACE reads. Of roughly 19,000 distinct CDR3 sequences listed, 15% to 20% are singletons. Time point indicated: sample taken at primary tumor resection. Whole RNA from tumor, nontumor lung or frozen PBMC was sequenced unsorted. As to this clonotype: Its target is unknown.

V usage is TRBV29-1 and J usage is TRBJ2-1; TRBD2 agrees at 11 bases. The TCR was taken from a female donor with early-stage non-small cell lung cancer. Specimen: lung tumor tissue, collected at surgery. The CDR3 DNA follows: TGCAGCCAATTAGCGGGAGGGCCTAGAAATGAGCAGTTCTTC. It yields the protein CSQLAGGPRNEQFF.